The clone carrying this TCR beta chain was seen at least ten times. Its antigen is unknown. The sample originates from a study of T-cell memory formation after mild COVID-19. Germline assignment: CDR1 SGHVS and CDR2 FNYEAQ. CDR3 length equals 12 residues. V was cut by 5 bases and J by 12 bases, with 14 bases left in between. Constant-segment-primed 5'RACE gave TCR alpha and TCR beta cDNA libraries with sample barcodes and UMIs. Each CDR3 protein is one row after TCRdb ran MiXCR on the 5' RACE reads. The table includes approximately 250,000 distinct CDR3 sequences, 15% to 20% detected once. Points from the study as a whole: Some clones that responded turned up in pre-infection memory, which suggests that cross-reactive memory joined in. The second-wave clones peaking on day 37 were not confirmed as SARS-CoV-2-specific.

The chain employs TRBV7-6 and TRBJ2-1; possibly TRBD1 for D (5 bases). The sample was PBMCs or a T cell subset sorted from them (not recorded which). The TCR was taken from a young man who had mild COVID-19 (a few samples of this study predate the infection). Cell type and time point are not known. The CDR3 bases are TGTGCCAGCAGCAAGACAGATTTCGGGCAGTTCTTC. Its translation is CASSKTDFGQFF.